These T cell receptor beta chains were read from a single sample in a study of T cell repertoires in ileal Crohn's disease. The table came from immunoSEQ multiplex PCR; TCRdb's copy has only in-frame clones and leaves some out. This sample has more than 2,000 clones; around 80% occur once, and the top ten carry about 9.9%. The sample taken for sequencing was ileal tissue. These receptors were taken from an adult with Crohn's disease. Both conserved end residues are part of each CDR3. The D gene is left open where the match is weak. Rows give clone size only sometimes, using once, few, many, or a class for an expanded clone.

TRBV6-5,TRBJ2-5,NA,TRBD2,TGTGCCAGCAGTTACTCGACTAGCGGGGGAGAGACCCAGTACTTC,CASSYSTSGGETQYF
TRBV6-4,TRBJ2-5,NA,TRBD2,TGTGCCAGCAGTGAACTAGCGGGGGGGCTGGAGACCCAGTACTTC,CASSELAGGLETQYF
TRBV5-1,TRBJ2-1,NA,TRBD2,TGTGCCAGCAGCTCTAGCGGGGTTGGCTCCTACAATGAGCAGTTCTTC,CASSSSGVGSYNEQFF
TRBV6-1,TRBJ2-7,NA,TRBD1,TGTGCCAGCAGTGAATACCCGGACAGGGGCTACGAGCAGTACTTC,CASSEYPDRGYEQYF
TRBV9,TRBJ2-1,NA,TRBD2,TGTGCCAGCAGCCCCGGTGGGGGGGAGATTAGCTCCTACAATGAGCAGTTCTTC,CASSPGGGEISSYNEQFF
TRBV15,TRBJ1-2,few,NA,TGTGCCACCAGCAGAGATCCGAGGAGGGAGGGGACTGGCTATGGCTACACCTTC,CATSRDPRREGTGYGYTF
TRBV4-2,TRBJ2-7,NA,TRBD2,TGTGCCAGCAGCCAAGCGGGGGGGCGCGACGAGCAGTACTTC,CASSQAGGRDEQYF
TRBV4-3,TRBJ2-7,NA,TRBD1,TGCGCCAGCAGCTACACCCGGGACAGGGGCTCCTACGAGCAGTACTTC,CASSYTRDRGSYEQYF
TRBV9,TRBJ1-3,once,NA,TGTGCCAGCAGCTTAAGTCCAGGGTTGAACACCATATATTTT,CASSLSPGLNTIYF
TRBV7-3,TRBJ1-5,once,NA,TGTGCCAGCAGCTTAGTCAGGGATCAGCCCCAGCATTTT,CASSLVRDQPQHF
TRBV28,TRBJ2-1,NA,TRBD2,TGTGCCACTAACAGCTGGCTAGCGGACCACAATGAGCAGTTCTTC,CATNSWLADHNEQFF
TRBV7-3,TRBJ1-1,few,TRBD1,TGTGCCAGCAGCTTAGACAGGGGCACTGAAGCTTTCTTT,CASSLDRGTEAFF
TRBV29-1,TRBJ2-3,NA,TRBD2,TGCAGCGTTTCCACTACTAGCGGGAGGACAGATACGCAGTATTTT,CSVSTTSGRTDTQYF
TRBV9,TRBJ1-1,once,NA,TGTGCCAGCAGCTTGCTAGACAGGATGAACACTGAAGCTTTCTTT,CASSLLDRMNTEAFF